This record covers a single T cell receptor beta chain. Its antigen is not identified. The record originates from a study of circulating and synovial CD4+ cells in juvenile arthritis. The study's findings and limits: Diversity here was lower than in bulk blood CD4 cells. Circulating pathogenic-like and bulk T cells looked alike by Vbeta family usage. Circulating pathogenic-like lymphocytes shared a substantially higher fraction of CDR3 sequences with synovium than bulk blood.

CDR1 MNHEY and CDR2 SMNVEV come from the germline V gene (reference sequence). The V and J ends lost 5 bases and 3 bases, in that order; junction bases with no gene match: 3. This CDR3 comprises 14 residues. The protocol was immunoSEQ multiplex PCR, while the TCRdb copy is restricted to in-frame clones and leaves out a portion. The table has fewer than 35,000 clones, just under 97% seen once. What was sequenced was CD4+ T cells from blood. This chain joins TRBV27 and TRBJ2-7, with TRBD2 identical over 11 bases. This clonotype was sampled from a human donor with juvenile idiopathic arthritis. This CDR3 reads CASSRLAGNYEQYF. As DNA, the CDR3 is TGTGCCAGCAGTCGACTAGCGGGGAACTACGAGCAGTACTTC.